This entry describes one TCR beta chain. No cognate antigen has been identified for it. Base qualities are not at hand, and no much larger clone is one base apart. The library relied on PCR. TCRdb shows the sequencer as Illumina HiSeq 2500. To reduce PCR and sequencing biases, unique molecular identifiers were incorporated into the TCR beta cDNA libraries. Every 1 to 10 million input T cells yielded approximately 500,000 cDNA molecules, meaning each molecule approximated one T cell. The patient libraries were prepared and sequenced with the same protocol used for the earlier healthy control dataset. Samples belonging to the same batch were prepared together, multiplexed and sequenced on a shared HiSeq lane. Per the source publication's procedure: MIGEC handled the raw barcoded reads, throwing out single-read molecular identifier groups before consensus assembly and CDR3 extraction. Clonotype tables were post-analysed with VDJtools, normalizing diversity by down-sampling all datasets to the smallest sample size. Repertoire overlap clustering matched CDR3 amino acid but not nucleotide sequences to correct batch-related cross-sample contamination. The raw public reads went through TCRdb reprocessing: fastp at Q25, MiXCR clone calling, in-frame beta chains kept. Every distinct CDR3 protein forms one entry, paired with its most common genes and DNA. The V and J calls, along with clone size, are taken from TCRdb and not from the paper's own processing. The sample table shows 600,000 to 700,000 distinct CDR3 sequences, and 55% to 70% are seen once. Together, the top ten hold 11% of the sample.

This sample was taken from a study of post-analysis software for immune sequencing data (dated by TCRdb to the mid-2010s). In the study overall: Relapsing-remitting, secondary progressive and progressive-relapsing multiple sclerosis were recorded as disease courses, and subtype annotation was lacking for some patients. The patient repertoires were set against under 12 previously published healthy control repertoires from donors whose ages ranged from about 6 to 26 years. A subset of samples was prepared in parallel using single-end sample barcoding, then pooled and co-amplified after Illumina adapter ligation.

To demonstrate the VDJtools post-analysis software, the study profiled TCR beta repertoires from the peripheral blood of 10 to 15 young patients with multiple sclerosis. Multiple sclerosis patients were children and adolescents aged roughly 6 to 16 years. The full study reports these points: The multiple sclerosis patient group was slightly younger than the control group. Four to six TRBV segments, including TRBV5-6, TRBV5-1 and TRBV20-1, were significantly more frequent in patients than controls. Strong co-clustering of samples prepared in the same batch was shown by direct clustering with F measure, prompting a batch-effect correction. Multiple sclerosis patients had significantly lower normalized Chao1 diversity than controls, a result that suggests substantial peripheral T-cell clonal expansion.

CDR1 and CDR2, per the germline V gene, are SGHAT and FQNNGV. V is cut back by 5 bases and J by 3 bases, with 6 bases in the junction unmatched. From the cysteine through the phenylalanine, the CDR3 covers 16 amino acids. Just CDR3 DNA is preserved here, 48 bases in frame from base 1. This clonotype was sampled from a girl under 10 years old with multiple sclerosis. The chain employs TRBV11-2 and TRBJ2-5; 13 nucleotides in the junction match TRBD2. Material: blood. The DNA sequence is as follows: TGTGCCAGCAGCCCGACCGGGACTAGCGGGGAAGAGACCCAGTACTTC. It codes for CASSPTGTSGEETQYF.